This record looks at one T cell receptor beta chain sequence and its context. Possible read error: a much larger clone is one base away. This sample was included in a study of T cells after yellow fever vaccination. Looking at the study overall: The SMART-Seq v4 Ultra Low Input method served to prepare the low-cell-number fractions.

TCR cDNA was made by 5'RACE template switching, adding a universal primer site and UMIs. MiXCR, run by TCRdb on the 5' RACE reads, gives a single entry per CDR3 protein. The sample carries about 150,000 distinct CDR3 sequences, approximately 6.6% recorded once. The CDR3 extends over 14 amino acids. Germline V gives CDR1 DFQATT, CDR2 SNEGSKA (reference sequence). Trimming pared 3 bases from V and 5 bases from J, leaving 15 bases between. Sequenced material: CD4+ T cells sorted from PBMCs, taken 10 days after the yellow fever booster vaccination. The V gene is TRBV20-1, the J gene TRBJ2-3; maybe TRBD2 (5 bases). The sequence derives from a man aged 30-40 years who received the YFV17D yellow fever vaccine. In DNA, the CDR3 is TGCAGTGCTAGGTCCGGGGTAGCTATAGATACGCAGTATTTT. It translates to CSARSGVAIDTQYF.